The rows below give T cell receptor beta chains drawn from one sample of a study of T cells after yellow fever vaccination. TCRdb itself ran the 5' RACE reads through MiXCR, one entry per CDR3 protein. The sample has nearly 550,000 distinct CDR3 sequences; around 21% are singletons. This sample comprised PBMCs, obtained 15 days after the yellow fever booster vaccination. All receptors derive from a man aged 25 to 40 who received the YFV17D yellow fever vaccine. The CDR3 runs from the conserved cysteine through the conserved F or W. The order of the fields is D gene, V gene, clone size, J gene, CDR3 protein, CDR3 DNA. The D gene is left open where the match is weak. Size is stated for part of the rows, as once, few or many counts, or as a class when the clone is expanded.

TRBD2,TRBV5-6,few,TRBJ2-1,CASSLAAASGNPYNEQFF,TGTGCCAGCAGCTTGGCAGCCGCTAGCGGTAATCCCTACAATGAGCAGTTCTTC
TRBD1,TRBV7-2,many,TRBJ2-7,CASSLTPGAGGEQYF,TGTGCCAGCAGCTTAACCCCGGGTGCAGGGGGAGAGCAGTACTTC
NA,TRBV27,few,TRBJ1-2,CASMRIRGGMRGIGYGYTF,TGTGCCAGCATGAGGATACGGGGAGGGATGCGCGGGATCGGTTATGGCTACACCTTC
NA,TRBV20-1,NA,TRBJ2-7,CSAHRDAAYEQYF,TGCAGTGCTCACCGGGACGCCGCCTACGAGCAGTACTTC
NA,TRBV6-6,many,TRBJ2-7,CASSQGRQEEQYF,TGTGCCAGCAGTCAGGGGCGGCAAGAAGAGCAGTACTTC
TRBD2,TRBV20-1,NA,TRBJ2-5,CSATGLAGGPNGETQYF,TGCAGTGCTACGGGACTAGCGGGAGGGCCTAACGGGGAGACCCAGTACTTC
NA,TRBV12-3/TRBV12-4,many,TRBJ1-6,CASRPDSPNSPLHF,TGTGCCAGCAGACCGGACAGTCCGAATTCACCCCTCCACTTT
TRBD2,TRBV29-1,NA,TRBJ2-1,CSVLAGGSSYNEQFF,TGCAGCGTTCTAGCGGGAGGGAGCTCCTACAATGAGCAGTTCTTC
NA,TRBV5-1,many,TRBJ2-7,CASSQGRGYEQYF,TGCGCCAGCAGCCAGGGAAGAGGCTACGAGCAGTACTTC
NA,TRBV30,NA,TRBJ2-1,CALSGNEQFF,TGTGCCTTGAGTGGTAATGAGCAGTTCTTC
NA,TRBV18,once,TRBJ2-2,CASSPPDRGTGELFF,TGTGCCAGCTCACCACCAGATAGAGGCACCGGGGAGCTGTTTTTT
NA,TRBV5-8,NA,TRBJ2-1,CASSLGTDYNEQFF,TGTGCCAGCAGCTTGGGGACAGATTACAATGAGCAGTTCTTC
NA,TRBV11-2,few,TRBJ2-3,CASSPLIQDTQYF,TGTGCCAGCAGCCCTCTTATTCAGGATACGCAGTATTTT
NA,TRBV7-9,few,TRBJ1-5,CASSLGHGEGQPQHF,TGTGCCAGCAGCTTAGGTCATGGTGAGGGTCAGCCCCAGCATTTT
NA,TRBV20-1,NA,TRBJ2-2,CSAWAGELFF,TGCAGTGCTTGGGCCGGGGAGCTGTTTTTT
NA,TRBV20-1,few,TRBJ2-1,CSARDINGHSYNEQFF,TGCAGTGCTAGAGATATAAATGGACATTCCTACAATGAGCAGTTCTTC
NA,TRBV7-2,NA,TRBJ2-7,CASSLQVSILYYEQYF,TGTGCCAGCAGCTTACAGGTCTCCATCCTCTACTACGAGCAGTACTTC
TRBD1,TRBV7-9,many,TRBJ2-7,CASSGTGDEQYF,TGTGCCAGCAGTGGGACAGGGGACGAGCAGTACTTC
TRBD1,TRBV7-2,few,TRBJ2-7,CASRRTGVSYEQYF,TGTGCCAGCAGGAGGACAGGGGTCTCCTACGAGCAGTACTTC
TRBD2,TRBV18,few,TRBJ2-3,CASSPTLAGGRSTQYF,TGTGCCAGCTCACCAACGCTAGCGGGAGGGCGTAGTACGCAGTATTTT
TRBD1,TRBV19,NA,TRBJ2-3,CASRPGQATDTQYF,TGTGCCAGTCGTCCGGGACAGGCGACAGATACGCAGTATTTT
NA,TRBV5-5,few,TRBJ2-5,CASSLTGTDQETQYF,TGTGCCAGCAGCTTGACAGGAACCGACCAAGAGACCCAGTACTTC
TRBD2,TRBV5-1,few,TRBJ2-7,CASSLGTSEFRYEQYF,TGCGCCAGCAGCTTGGGGACTAGCGAGTTTCGCTACGAGCAGTACTTC
NA,TRBV18,many,TRBJ1-1,CASSPPTASIAEAFF,TGTGCCAGCTCACCACCTACCGCGAGCATCGCTGAAGCTTTCTTT
TRBD2,TRBV11-2,NA,TRBJ2-3,CASSPIAGLYSTDTQYF,TGTGCCAGCAGCCCCATAGCGGGGCTCTATAGCACAGATACGCAGTATTTT
NA,TRBV27,many,TRBJ2-3,CASRQGGTQYF,TGTGCCAGCAGGCAGGGGGGCACGCAGTATTTT
NA,TRBV28,few,TRBJ2-7,CASISGGYTYEQYF,TGTGCCAGCATCTCGGGTGGATATACCTACGAGCAGTACTTC
TRBD1,TRBV29-1,few,TRBJ2-7,CSVVPTGAKAYEQYF,TGCAGCGTTGTCCCCACAGGGGCGAAAGCCTACGAGCAGTACTTC
NA,TRBV21-1,few,TRBJ2-7,CASSRGGGSSYEQYF,TGTGCCAGCAGCCGAGGAGGGGGGAGCTCCTACGAGCAGTACTTC
NA,TRBV12-3/TRBV12-4,few,TRBJ1-5,CAVSGGSNQPQHF,TGTGCCGTCTCGGGGGGTAGCAATCAGCCCCAGCATTTT
NA,TRBV29-1,few,TRBJ2-5,CSVELGTLNQETQYF,TGCAGCGTTGAATTAGGGACACTGAACCAAGAGACCCAGTACTTC
NA,TRBV7-9,few,TRBJ2-1,CASSLAAWSSYNEQFF,TGTGCCAGCAGCTTAGCGGCTTGGAGCTCCTACAATGAGCAGTTCTTC
NA,TRBV7-6,few,TRBJ2-5,CASSAWSLQETQYF,TGTGCCAGCAGCGCGTGGTCACTCCAAGAGACCCAGTACTTC
TRBD2,TRBV11-2,NA,TRBJ2-7,CASSWGGSSYEQYF,TGTGCCAGCAGTTGGGGGGGGAGCTCCTACGAGCAGTACTTC
NA,TRBV10-3,few,TRBJ2-7,CAIRGEPAYEQYF,TGTGCCATCAGGGGCGAGCCTGCCTACGAGCAGTACTTC
TRBD2,TRBV5-4,NA,TRBJ2-7,CASSAAGSEYF,TGTGCCAGCAGCGCAGCGGGAAGCGAGTACTTC
TRBD2,TRBV25-1,few,TRBJ2-1,CASRPTLAGGSYNEQFF,TGTGCCAGCCGACCCACACTAGCGGGAGGCTCCTACAATGAGCAGTTCTTC
NA,TRBV12-3/TRBV12-4,NA,TRBJ1-4,CASSRGPGEKLFF,TGTGCCAGCAGCCGGGGGCCGGGGGAAAAACTGTTTTTT
TRBD2,TRBV7-2,few,TRBJ2-3,CASSAAQGGQRTDTQYF,TGTGCCAGCAGCGCCGCCCAGGGAGGGCAGCGCACAGATACGCAGTATTTT
NA,TRBV29-1,few,TRBJ2-7,CSIRDGAYEQYF,TGCAGCATCCGGGACGGAGCCTACGAGCAGTACTTC
NA,TRBV2,NA,TRBJ1-4,CATWAREKLFF,TGTGCCACGTGGGCCCGTGAAAAACTGTTTTTT
NA,TRBV5-4,NA,TRBJ2-5,CASSLQGSSQETQYF,TGTGCCAGCAGCTTACAGGGATCATCTCAAGAGACCCAGTACTTC
NA,TRBV20-1,NA,TRBJ2-7,CSARALGSHEQYF,TGCAGTGCTAGGGCTTTGGGGAGCCACGAGCAGTACTTC
NA,TRBV20-1,NA,TRBJ2-1,CSARDDDNEQFF,TGCAGTGCTAGAGATGATGACAATGAGCAGTTCTTC
NA,TRBV29-1,few,TRBJ1-4,CSVERQRNEKLFF,TGCAGCGTTGAAAGACAGAGGAATGAAAAACTGTTTTTT
TRBD1,TRBV9,NA,TRBJ1-6,CASSSGGRPSNSPLHF,TGTGCCAGCAGCTCAGGGGGACGCCCTAGTAATTCACCCCTCCACTTT
NA,TRBV6-5,few,TRBJ1-1,CASSYRGQGAFF,TGTGCCAGCAGTTATAGGGGCCAGGGAGCTTTCTTT
NA,TRBV14,NA,TRBJ1-1,CASSQMSGGYDTEAFF,TGTGCCAGCAGCCAAATGTCCGGGGGCTACGACACTGAAGCTTTCTTT
NA,TRBV7-2,many,TRBJ2-4,CASSWVPQAKNIQYF,TGTGCCAGCAGCTGGGTTCCACAAGCCAAAAACATTCAGTACTTC
NA,TRBV28,NA,TRBJ2-7,CASSFRHPNRWLYEQYF,TGTGCCAGCAGTTTCCGCCACCCGAACAGGTGGTTGTACGAGCAGTACTTC
NA,TRBV6-5,NA,TRBJ2-3,CASSYGTFVTDTQYF,TGTGCCAGCAGTTACGGGACATTCGTCACAGATACGCAGTATTTT
NA,TRBV7-2,few,TRBJ2-1,CASSLAPGRYNEQFF,TGTGCCAGCAGCTTAGCTCCGGGACGGTACAATGAGCAGTTCTTC
NA,TRBV3-1,NA,TRBJ1-5,CASSQDGSRSNQPQHF,TGTGCCAGCAGCCAAGATGGGTCCCGCAGCAATCAGCCCCAGCATTTT
NA,TRBV15,NA,TRBJ2-1,CATSRDRRGYNGQFF,TGTGCCACCAGCAGAGATCGGAGGGGGTACAATGGGCAGTTCTTC
NA,TRBV4-3,NA,TRBJ2-5,CASSQKCEETQYF,TGCGCCAGCAGCCAGAAATGCGAAGAGACCCAGTACTTC
NA,TRBV12-3/TRBV12-4,many,TRBJ1-1,CASSLLNTEAFF,TGTGCCAGCAGCCTCCTGAACACTGAAGCTTTCTTT
NA,TRBV7-8,NA,TRBJ2-5,CASNQIEGGETQYF,TGTGCCAGCAACCAGATAGAGGGGGGAGAGACCCAGTACTTC
NA,TRBV24-1,NA,TRBJ2-3,CATSAVRAGASDTQYF,TGTGCCACCAGTGCCGTGAGGGCGGGGGCGTCAGATACGCAGTATTTT
NA,TRBV7-6,few,TRBJ1-5,CASSGARDQPQHF,TGTGCCAGCAGTGGGGCTCGGGATCAGCCCCAGCATTTT
NA,TRBV5-1,NA,TRBJ2-5,CASSSSGTGQKTQYF,TGCGCCAGCAGCTCTTCTGGTACAGGACAAAAGACCCAGTACTTC